Described below is a single TCR beta chain sequence and its context. What it binds is not known. Germline-derived CDR1 and CDR2 are LGHDT and YNNKEL (reference sequence). The ends were cut back, 3 bases at V and 0 bases at J, with 9 bases in the middle. The CDR3 loop spans 15 amino acids. The sample comes from a study of Ad26.COV2.S vaccination and SARS-CoV-2 variants. Broader study findings: Spike-specific TCR breadth was greater after Ad26.COV2.S than placebo. Reported findings describe substantial breadth in spike-specific CD8+ and CD4+ T cell responses following vaccination. Similar non-spike TCR breadth was seen in vaccine and placebo recipients.

The protocol was immunoSEQ multiplex PCR, while the TCRdb copy is restricted to in-frame clones and leaves out a portion. The repertoire includes around 370,000 clones, about 90% of them detected once, and 3% to 4% sits in the top ten. This rearrangement joins TRBV3-1 (or the pseudogene TRBV3-2) to TRBJ2-1; D unclear. Sequencing was performed on peripheral blood, taken after recovery from COVID-19. The source is a human donor who had recovered from COVID-19. The CDR3 DNA reads as TGTGCCAGCAGCCATCAGACGAGCTCCTACAATGAGCAGTTCTTC. Translating gives CASSHQTSSYNEQFF.